The sequence of this TCR beta chain was determined in a study of blood T cell repertoires in COVID-19. The wider study: Samples of COVID-19 (acute and convalescent) were obtained from the United States, Italy and Spain. PBMCs, B-cell-depleted T cells, or T cells were the source of the cDNA or gDNA that made up the material.

Per the original methods: Estimation of nucleated cell counts was performed using reference gene primer amplification. Profiled with immunoSEQ multiplex PCR; TCRdb holds only in-frame clones, not every one. V, J and clone size are those of that table, while D and trimming were read from the DNA. The repertoire holds 35,000 to 45,000 clones, with more than 70% as singletons. Losses at the gene ends were 6 bases for V and 2 bases for J; bases not matched to a gene: 8. CDR1 is SEHNR and CDR2 is FQNEAQ in the germline V gene (reference sequence). There are 15 residues in the CDR3. The clonotype comes from a man aged 70 or older with active COVID-19. The sample comprised peripheral blood. This chain connects TRBV7-9 to TRBJ2-3, with TRBD2 matching 7 bases. Here the CDR3 reads CASRQTSSTTDTQYF. The CDR3 nucleotides read TGTGCCAGCAGACAGACTAGCTCCACCACAGATACGCAGTATTTT.